This T cell receptor beta chain emerged from a study of blood T cell repertoires in COVID-19. The V end was cut by 0 bases, the J end by 4 bases, with 2 bases between. Germline values: CDR1 SGDLS, CDR2 YYNGEE. CDR3 length equals 12 residues. Profiling relied on immunoSEQ multiplex PCR, and the TCRdb table lists in-frame clones only, not all of them. The sample shows 250,000 to 300,000 clones, 70% to 90% of them seen only once. The V and J genes are TRBV9 and TRBJ2-1; D ambiguous. The sequence derives from a man between 50 and 59 years old with active or convalescent COVID-19. Sequenced input: peripheral blood. CDR3 region: CASSVVYNEQFF. CDR3 coding DNA: TGTGCCAGCAGCGTAGTATACAATGAGCAGTTCTTC.